These 25 T cell receptor beta chains originate from one sample sequenced in a study of blood T cell repertoires in COVID-19. Assay: immunoSEQ multiplex PCR; the TCRdb copy retains only in-frame clones and omits some. The table has 200,000 to 300,000 clones, around four fifths seen once. Sequenced: peripheral blood. The origin of the receptors is a man aged 50 to 59 with acute or convalescent COVID-19.

V is TRBV2 and J is TRBJ1-4, with D uncertain. The CDR3 spans 15 residues. Germline V gene lookup returns CDR1 SNHLY and CDR2 FYNNEI. Between the trimmed V and J ends, which lost 6 bases and 2 bases, there was a span of 13 bases. The CDR3 DNA follows: TGTGCCAGCAGGAGCCCAACGTTGACTAATGAAAAACTGTTTTTT. This sequence encodes CASRSPTLTNEKLFF.

The table lists this clone with a count of one. The chain links TRBV10-1 to TRBJ1-4; 7 bases map to TRBD1. Unmatched junction bases numbered 17, after V lost 6 bases and J lost 4 bases. Germline CDR1 WNHNN, CDR2 SYGVQD (reference sequence). The CDR3 totals 18 residues. The CDR3 DNA reads TGCGCCAGCAGCTTTCGGCCCCCGACAGGGCAGTTTAATGAAAAACTGTTTTTT. Its translation: CASSFRPPTGQFNEKLFF.

This clone was seen a single time. This sequence joins TRBV5-6 and TRBJ2-7, with a tentative D call TRBD1 (6 bases). CDR1 and CDR2 from the germline V gene are SGHDT and YYEEEE. With 4 bases removed from V and 2 bases from J, the gap between germline ends came to 16 bases. CDR3 length: 15 amino acids. CDR3 amino acids: CASSPGLGGPYEQYF. The CDR3, as DNA: TGTGCCAGCAGCCCCGGTTTAGGGGGACCCTACGAGCAGTACTTC.

The chain recombines TRBV6-5 with TRBJ1-2; 9 nucleotides line up with TRBD1. J was trimmed by 4 bases and V by 6 bases; bases with no gene match: 9. The length of the CDR3 is 15 residues. From germline, CDR1 is MNHEY and CDR2 SVGAGI. The CDR3 loop reads CASRPQGAALYGYTF. The CDR3 DNA reads TGTGCCAGCAGACCACAGGGGGCTGCCCTCTATGGCTACACCTTC.

The rearrangement links TRBV27 to TRBJ2-7; a possible D gene is TRBD1 (6 bases). The CDR3 is 14 residues long. V was clipped by 5 bases and J by 6 bases, with 17 bases between them. Germline lookup yields CDR1 MNHEY and CDR2 SMNVEV (reference sequence). CDR3 sequence reads: CASSLPGQGGEQYF. The CDR3 DNA sequence: TGTGCCAGCAGTCTTCCGGGACAAGGAGGCGAGCAGTACTTC.

This chain links TRBV30 with TRBJ2-7, with 9 bases aligning to TRBD1. The J segment lost 2 bases and the V segment lost 3 bases, leaving 8 bases of the junction unmatched. The CDR3 runs to 15 residues. Germline CDR1 and CDR2: GTSNPN and SVGIG (reference sequence). The CDR3 DNA reads TGTGCCTGGAGGGCCATGGGACAGGGCACCTACGAGCAGTACTTC. This translates into CAWRAMGQGTYEQYF.

The chain is built from TRBV30 and TRBJ2-1, with 7 bases fitting TRBD1. Unmatched junction bases numbered 4, after V lost 1 base and J lost 4 bases. CDR1 and CDR2 from the germline V gene are GTSNPN and SVGIG (reference sequence). This CDR3 is built from 14 residues. The CDR3 region has the DNA TGTGCCTGGAGTGCGTTACAGGGGTACAATGAGCAGTTCTTC. Its protein is CAWSALQGYNEQFF.

J is TRBJ2-7 and V is TRBV3-1 (or the pseudogene TRBV3-2); TRBD2 matches at 11 bases. The junction had 3 bases not matched to a gene; V was cut back by 4 bases and J by 4 bases. CDR3 length: 14 amino acids. Germline V lookup: CDR1 LGHDT, CDR2 YNNKEL (reference sequence). Here the CDR3 DNA reads TGTGCCAGCAGCCCGGGACTAGCGGAGTACGAGCAGTACTTC. Translation: CASSPGLAEYEQYF.

The V call is TRBV10-3, the J call TRBJ2-1, with 7 bases identical to TRBD1. CDR3 length equals 13 residues. Germline assignment: CDR1 ENHRY and CDR2 SYGVKD. The ends lost 2 bases at V and 15 bases at J; junction bases unmatched: 10. This CDR3 is CAISEPDRALRFF. The CDR3 DNA sequence: TGTGCCATCAGTGAGCCTGACAGGGCCCTCCGGTTCTTC.

This chain uses TRBV10-1 with TRBJ2-3; D might be TRBD2 (5 bases). The CDR3 runs 15 residues. V shed 2 bases and J shed 3 bases, with 12 bases lying between them. The germline CDR1 and CDR2 sequences are WNHNN and SYGVQD (reference sequence). CDR3 region: CASSEGIRRTDTQYF. For the CDR3, the DNA is TGCGCCAGCAGTGAGGGAATAAGGAGGACAGATACGCAGTATTTT.

V usage is TRBV11-3 and J usage is TRBJ1-5; tentative D call: TRBD1 (6 bases). The CDR3 covers 13 residues. The V and J ends lost 11 bases and 6 bases respectively, with 17 bases between them. From germline, CDR1 is SGHNT and CDR2 YENEEA. In DNA form, the CDR3 reads TGTGCCCTTAGGGCACAGGGATCTCAGCCCCAGCATTTT. It translates to CALRAQGSQPQHF.

The chain links TRBV27 to TRBJ2-3, with 10 positions matching TRBD1. The CDR3 sequence is 16 residues long. Germline V gene sequence: CDR1 MNHEY, CDR2 SMNVEV (reference sequence). J lost 5 bases, V lost 4 bases, and 9 bases had no gene match. The CDR3: CASSSYGTGVGDTQYF. As DNA, the CDR3 is TGTGCCAGCAGTTCTTACGGGACAGGGGTGGGAGATACGCAGTATTTT.

As DNA, the CDR3 is TGTGCCAGCAGCGTAGGCCCCGGTCAGCCCCAGCATTTT. Protein sequence: CASSVGPGQPQHF. The chain is built from TRBV9 and TRBJ1-5; no definite D call. CDR3 size: 13 residues. CDR1 is SGDLS and CDR2 is YYNGEE in the germline V gene. The ends were cut back, 0 bases at V and 6 bases at J, with 7 bases in the middle.

CDR3 coding DNA: TGTGCCAGCACTTCAACGGGGGGGCTAGCCAAAAACATTCAGTACTTC. Translating gives CASTSTGGLAKNIQYF. V gene TRBV2 combines with J gene TRBJ2-4, with 8 bases aligning to TRBD2. CDR1 and CDR2 (germline): SNHLY, FYNNEI. The length of the CDR3 is 16 residues. The V and J ends lost 7 bases and 0 bases, in that order; junction bases with no gene match: 8.

This clone was observed once. The chain recombines TRBV5-1 with TRBJ1-6, with D possibly TRBD1 on 6 matching bases. The germline V gene has CDR1 SGHRS and CDR2 YFSETQ. V lost 2 bases and J lost 6, with 15 bases in between. The CDR3 is made up of 16 amino acids. CDR3 residues: CASSLTGSLGNSPLHF. The CDR3 DNA sequence: TGCGCCAGCAGCTTAACAGGGAGTTTGGGTAATTCACCCCTCCACTTT.

The genes are TRBV28 and TRBJ2-1; 11 bases are a match to TRBD2. With 3 bases clipped from V and 12 bases from J, the junction kept 10 bases outside the gene matches. The germline V gene has CDR1 MDHEN and CDR2 SYDVKM. The CDR3 has 15 amino acids. CDR3 nucleotides: TGTGCCAGCAGTTTGGCAGGGACTAGCGGTTTAGTGCAGTTCTTC. It encodes CASSLAGTSGLVQFF.

V is TRBV7-2 and J is TRBJ1-6, with 7 bases identical to TRBD1. The germline V gene encodes CDR1 SGHTA and CDR2 FQGNSA. The CDR3 contains 13 residues. V shed 11 bases, J shed 6 bases, and the junction held 7 bases outside the gene matches. This CDR3 is CAFSGTANSPLHF. The CDR3 coding sequence is TGTGCCTTCTCGGGGACAGCTAATTCACCCCTCCACTTT.

V gene TRBV20-1 combines with J gene TRBJ1-5, with D maybe TRBD1 (5 bases). V gave up 3 bases and J gave up 4 bases, with 19 bases separating them. CDR1 is DFQATT, CDR2 SNEGSKA, per germline (reference sequence). The CDR3 length is 16 residues. CDR3 in amino acids: CSASSLQGRANQPQHF. CDR3 coding DNA: TGCAGTGCTAGTAGTTTGCAGGGCAGGGCAAATCAGCCCCAGCATTTT.

Notes on this clone: The same CDR3 can be traced to other DNA sequences in this sample. The V gene is TRBV4-1, the J gene TRBJ1-1, with 7 bases aligning to TRBD1. The ends lost 0 bases at V and 4 bases at J; junction bases unmatched: 5. CDR3 length equals 15 residues. CDR1 is MGHRA and CDR2 is YSYEKL in the germline V gene. In DNA form, the CDR3 reads TGCGCCAGCAGCCAAGACAGACAGGGCGGCACTGAAGCTTTCTTT. This sequence encodes CASSQDRQGGTEAFF.

The rearrangement uses TRBV7-9 and TRBJ1-2, with TRBD1 matching over 7 bases. Germline lookup yields CDR1 SEHNR and CDR2 FQNEAQ (reference sequence). The CDR3 covers 13 residues. After removal of 5 bases from V and 4 bases from J, the junction contained 4 bases not matched to a gene. DNA for the CDR3: TGTGCCAGCAGCGAGGGACAGCTCTATGGCTACACCTTC. It yields the protein CASSEGQLYGYTF.

The CDR3 DNA reads TGTGCCAGCAGCTTGGGGACAGGGGGCGGTCAGCCCCAGCATTTT. Translated: CASSLGTGGGQPQHF. V is TRBV5-6 and J is TRBJ1-5, with 11 bases lining up with TRBD1. Per the germline V gene, CDR1 is SGHDT and CDR2 is YYEEEE. V shed 0 bases, J shed 6 bases, and the junction held 2 bases outside the gene matches. The CDR3 loop spans 15 amino acids.

The J gene is TRBJ1-5, the V gene TRBV5-6; 7 bases align to TRBD1. The germline gives CDR1 SGHDT, CDR2 YYEEEE. V dropped 4 bases and J dropped 4; count of bases not matched to a gene: 8. CDR3 length: 15 residues. CDR3 in amino acids: CASSLRQGPNQPQHF. Here the CDR3 DNA reads TGTGCCAGCAGCCTTAGACAGGGCCCTAATCAGCCCCAGCATTTT.

The chain joins TRBV4-1 to TRBJ2-2; D gene ambiguous. The ends were cut back, 3 bases at V and 5 bases at J, with 4 bases in the middle. CDR1 is MGHRA and CDR2 is YSYEKL in the germline V gene. The CDR3 spans 12 residues. CDR3 DNA: TGCGCCAGCAGCCAGTATACCGGGGAGCTGTTTTTT. This codes for CASSQYTGELFF.

The chain carries TRBV5-1 and TRBJ2-2; 7 nucleotides align to TRBD2. V dropped 4 bases and J dropped 6; count of bases not matched to a gene: 15. The V gene's germline CDR1 is SGHRS and CDR2 YFSETQ. The CDR3 is made up of 17 amino acids. The CDR3 DNA reads as TGCGCCAGCAGCCCCCAAGGGAGGGGCGGCGACGCCGGGGAGCTGTTTTTT. This codes for CASSPQGRGGDAGELFF.

The CDR3 region has the DNA TGTGCCAGCAGTTTAGCTACGAATCAGCCCCAGCATTTT. This sequence encodes CASSLATNQPQHF. The gene calls are TRBV27 and TRBJ1-5; unclear D gene. The germline V gene encodes CDR1 MNHEY and CDR2 SMNVEV (reference sequence). V lost 2 bases and J 4 bases, leaving 6 bases between the germline ends. The CDR3 sequence is 13 residues long.